This TCR beta chain was observed in a study of T cell responses to AZD1222 COVID-19 vaccine. In the case of this clone: The antigen is unknown.

TCRdb's table, derived via immunoSEQ multiplex PCR, lists solely in-frame clones and lacks some. The profile shows 85,000 to 130,000 clones, roughly 86% of them singletons. Notes on the study in general: Only a handful of AZD1222 recipients, several in all, had baseline seropositivity. Targets within unmutated variant regions were reportedly found for nearly half of spike-specific TCRs. Clonal diversity may have been underestimated, and the donors were mostly white British, with more females than males.

The CDR3 runs to 16 residues. Germline-derived CDR1 and CDR2 are SGDLS and YYNGEE. V lost 4 bases to trimming and J lost 6 bases, with 22 bases between them. This receptor was taken from an adult who received the MenACWY meningococcal vaccine as a control. Sequencing was performed on peripheral blood, taken 28 days after the second dose of the MenACWY control vaccine. The genes are TRBV9 and TRBJ1-2, with a weak D call TRBD1 (6 bases). The CDR3 loop reads CASSPYLRGGGDGYTF. The CDR3 nucleotides are TGTGCCAGCAGCCCATACCTACGGGGGGGCGGGGATGGCTACACCTTC.